This T cell receptor (beta chain) derives from a study of identical twins. Points from the study as a whole: Out-of-frame alpha sequences shared between twins exhibited an excess of low generation probability.

A universal primer site arose from template switching, and cDNA bore unique molecular identifiers. A single record per CDR3 protein comes from TCRdb applying MiXCR to the 5' RACE reads. Among 450,000 or so distinct CDR3 sequences listed, roughly an eighth were seen once. This clonotype showed up just a few times. Its antigen remains unknown. The same data also went into a second study, on yellow fever vaccine responses in identical twins.

Material for sequencing was CD4+ T cells sorted from blood. The TCR was taken from a woman in her late teens or twenties in good health.

The CDR3 DNA sequence: TGTGCCAGCAGTTACACGGGACTAGTCGGCGAGCAGTACTTC. It translates to CASSYTGLVGEQYF. The chain combines TRBV6-2 or TRBV6-3 with TRBJ2-7; 8 nucleotides align to TRBD2. The junction had 6 bases not matched to a gene; V was cut back by 2 bases and J by 6 bases. Germline lookup yields CDR1 MNHEY and CDR2 SVGEGT. The CDR3 sequence is 14 residues long.